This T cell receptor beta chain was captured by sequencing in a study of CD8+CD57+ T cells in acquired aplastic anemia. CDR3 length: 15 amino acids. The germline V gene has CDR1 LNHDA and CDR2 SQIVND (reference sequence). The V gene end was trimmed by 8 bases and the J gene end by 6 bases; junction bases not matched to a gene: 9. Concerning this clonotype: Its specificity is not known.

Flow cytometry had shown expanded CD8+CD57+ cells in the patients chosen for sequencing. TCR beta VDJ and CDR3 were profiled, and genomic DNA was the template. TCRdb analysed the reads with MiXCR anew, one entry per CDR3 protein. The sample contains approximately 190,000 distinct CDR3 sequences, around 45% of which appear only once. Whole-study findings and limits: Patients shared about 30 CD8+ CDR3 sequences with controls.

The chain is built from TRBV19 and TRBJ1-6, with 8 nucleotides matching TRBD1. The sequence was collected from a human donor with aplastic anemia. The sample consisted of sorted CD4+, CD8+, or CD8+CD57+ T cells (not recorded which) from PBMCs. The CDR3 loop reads CASSPKDRVNSPLHF. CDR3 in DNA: TGTGCCAGTTCGCCGAAGGACAGGGTTAATTCACCCCTCCACTTT.